The clone carrying this T cell receptor (beta chain) occurred a few times. These data are taken from a study of blood T cell repertoires in COVID-19. Study as a whole: The study drew acute and convalescent COVID-19 samples from the United States, Italy and Spain. PBMCs, B-cell-depleted T cells, or T cells provided the cDNA or gDNA that made up the material.

The CDR3 length is 16 residues. Germline loops: CDR1 SGHRS, CDR2 YFSETQ. V lost 3 bases and J lost 9; bases outside the gene matches: 12. The authors' processing: For nucleated cells, counts were estimated from reference gene primer amplification. Method: immunoSEQ multiplex PCR; TCRdb's copy keeps in-frame clones and lacks some. The D gene and trimming were derived from the DNA, and the V and J assignments and clone size from that table. The sample has under 400,000 clones, around 87% seen once. The chain combines TRBV5-1 with TRBJ2-1, with TRBD1 matching 10 bases. The sample comprised peripheral blood. This receptor was taken from a woman between 25 and 40 years old with COVID-19, enrolled during active disease. The CDR3 nucleotides are TGCGCCAGCAGCTGGGGGACAGGGGTCTTTCAGGGTGAGCAGTTCTTC. Amino acids: CASSWGTGVFQGEQFF.